This is a list of T cell receptor beta chains from one sample in a study of cytomegalovirus exposure and HLA in healthy donors. Sequenced by immunoSEQ multiplex PCR; TCRdb stores in-frame clones only, minus some. The sample yields about 160,000 clones, around 83% seen once. Sequenced: PBMCs. Receptor source: a girl aged 2 to 9 in good health and CMV-seropositive. Each CDR3 is given with its conserved first and last residue. The order of the fields is D gene, J gene, V gene, CDR3 protein, CDR3 DNA. A D gene is named only where the DNA matches it firmly.

TRBD1	TRBJ1-5	TRBV30	CAWSLTGPYQPQHF	TGTGCCTGGAGCCTGACAGGGCCCTATCAGCCCCAGCATTTT
.	TRBJ2-3	TRBV5-1	CASSRSADTQYF	TGCGCCAGCAGCCGGTCGGCAGATACGCAGTATTTT
.	TRBJ2-7	TRBV6-1	CASIGRSSYEQYF	TGTGCCAGCATTGGCAGGTCCTCCTACGAGCAGTACTTC
.	TRBJ2-3	TRBV9	CASSVDVVTGQYF	TGTGCCAGCAGCGTAGATGTCGTGACGGGGCAGTATTTT
TRBD2	TRBJ2-2	TRBV30	CAWSVLGLAGELTGELFF	TGTGCCTGGAGTGTACTGGGACTAGCGGGAGAGCTCACCGGGGAGCTGTTTTTT
.	TRBJ2-3	TRBV28	CASSLRFRAFTDTQYF	TGTGCCAGCAGTTTGAGGTTCAGGGCTTTCACAGATACGCAGTATTTT
.	TRBJ2-6	TRBV19	CASSQGAGANSGANVLTF	TGTGCCAGTAGTCAAGGGGCAGGGGCCAACTCTGGGGCCAACGTCCTGACTTTC
.	TRBJ2-3	TRBV4-1	CASSQEVGGADTQYF	TGCGCCAGCAGCCAAGAGGTGGGAGGCGCAGATACGCAGTATTTT
TRBD1	TRBJ2-5	TRBV30	CAWSARQGAGKQYF	TGTGCCTGGAGTGCACGACAGGGGGCAGGGAAGCAGTACTTC
.	TRBJ1-5	TRBV19	CASSQRTAGYSNQPQHF	TGTGCCAGTAGTCAACGGACGGCGGGTTATAGCAATCAGCCCCAGCATTTT
TRBD2	TRBJ2-4	TRBV4-1	CASRPAGDMAKNIQYF	TGCGCCAGCAGGCCAGCGGGAGACATGGCCAAAAACATTCAGTACTTC
TRBD2	TRBJ2-1	TRBV7-9	CASSLGGSPYNEQFF	TGTGCCAGCAGCCTGGGCGGGAGCCCCTACAATGAGCAGTTCTTC
.	TRBJ2-7	TRBV27	CASSSVRGPPSYEQYF	TGTGCCAGCAGTTCAGTCAGGGGCCCACCGTCCTACGAGCAGTACTTC
TRBD2	TRBJ2-5	TRBV5-1	CASSNPLAGSQETQYF	TGCGCCAGCAGCAACCCTCTAGCGGGCTCCCAAGAGACCCAGTACTTC
.	TRBJ2-1	TRBV21-1	CASSLPGLAGVLPYNEQFF	TGTGCCAGCAGCCTCCCGGGACTAGCGGGAGTGTTGCCCTACAATGAGCAGTTCTTC
TRBD2	TRBJ2-5	TRBV28	CASSASGSETQYF	TGTGCCAGCAGTGCTAGCGGGAGCGAGACCCAGTACTTC
.	TRBJ2-5	TRBV19	CASNGAGAETQYF	TGTGCCAGTAATGGTGCAGGGGCCGAGACCCAGTACTTC
.	TRBJ2-5	TRBV30	CAWSVLMETQYF	TGTGCCTGGAGTGTACTAATGGAGACCCAGTACTTC